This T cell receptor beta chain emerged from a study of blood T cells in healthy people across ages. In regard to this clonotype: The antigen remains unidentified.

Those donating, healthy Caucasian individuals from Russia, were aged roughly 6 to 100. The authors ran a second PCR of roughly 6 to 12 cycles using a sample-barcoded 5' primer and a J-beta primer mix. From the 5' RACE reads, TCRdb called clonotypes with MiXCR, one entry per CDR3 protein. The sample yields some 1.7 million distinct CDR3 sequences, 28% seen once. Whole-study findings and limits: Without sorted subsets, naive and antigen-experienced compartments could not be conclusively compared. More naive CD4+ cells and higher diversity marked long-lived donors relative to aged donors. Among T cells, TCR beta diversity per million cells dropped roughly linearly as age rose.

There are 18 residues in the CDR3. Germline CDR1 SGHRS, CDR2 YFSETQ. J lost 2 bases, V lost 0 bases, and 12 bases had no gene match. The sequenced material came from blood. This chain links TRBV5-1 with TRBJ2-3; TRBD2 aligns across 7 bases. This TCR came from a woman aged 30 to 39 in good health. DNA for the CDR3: TGCGCCAGCAGCTTGGGGTGGAGCGGCGGGGGAATCACAGATACGCAGTATTTT. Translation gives CASSLGWSGGGITDTQYF.